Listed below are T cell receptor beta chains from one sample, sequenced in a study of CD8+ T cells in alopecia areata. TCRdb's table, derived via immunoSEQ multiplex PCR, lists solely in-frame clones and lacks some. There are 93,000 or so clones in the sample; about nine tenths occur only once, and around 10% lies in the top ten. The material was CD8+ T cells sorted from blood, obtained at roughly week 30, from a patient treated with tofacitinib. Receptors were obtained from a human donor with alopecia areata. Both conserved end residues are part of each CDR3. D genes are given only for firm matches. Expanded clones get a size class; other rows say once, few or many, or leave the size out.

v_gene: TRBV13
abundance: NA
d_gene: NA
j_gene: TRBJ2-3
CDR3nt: TGTGCCAGCAGCCCCGAGACCGAGTCCAAGCAGTATTTT
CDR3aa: CASSPETESKQYF

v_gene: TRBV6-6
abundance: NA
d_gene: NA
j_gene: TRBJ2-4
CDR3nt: TGTGCCAGCAGTTACCCCGGGGGGCTAGCCAAAAACATTCAGTACTTC
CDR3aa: CASSYPGGLAKNIQYF

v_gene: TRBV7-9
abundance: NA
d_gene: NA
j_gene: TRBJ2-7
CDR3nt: TGTGCCAGCAGCTTCGATGGACCGACCTACGAGCAGTACTTC
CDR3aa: CASSFDGPTYEQYF

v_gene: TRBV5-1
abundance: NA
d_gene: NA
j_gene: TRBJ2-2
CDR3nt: TGCGCCAGCAGGTTAGAGCCAGGCGACACCGGGGAGCTGTTTTTT
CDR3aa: CASRLEPGDTGELFF

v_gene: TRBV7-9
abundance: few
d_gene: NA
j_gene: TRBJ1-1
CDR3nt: TGTGCCAGCAGCCATCCTGTCCAAGGAGAAGCTTTCTTT
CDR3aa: CASSHPVQGEAFF

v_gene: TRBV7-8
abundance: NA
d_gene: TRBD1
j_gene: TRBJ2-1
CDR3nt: TGTGCCAGCAGCTCGCAGACAGGGTGGGATGACAATGAGCAGTTCTTC
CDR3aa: CASSSQTGWDDNEQFF

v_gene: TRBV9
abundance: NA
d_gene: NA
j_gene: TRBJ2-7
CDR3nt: TGTGCCAGCAGCGTAGGGTACGAGCAGTACTTC
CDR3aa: CASSVGYEQYF

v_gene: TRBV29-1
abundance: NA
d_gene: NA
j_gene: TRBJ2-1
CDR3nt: TGCAGCGTTGATCAGGGATTGAGGCTGGATGAGCAGTTCTTC
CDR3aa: CSVDQGLRLDEQFF

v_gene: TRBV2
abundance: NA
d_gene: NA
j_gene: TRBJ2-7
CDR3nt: TGTGCCAGCAGGACACAGGGTGGGGACGAGCAGTACTTC
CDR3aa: CASRTQGGDEQYF

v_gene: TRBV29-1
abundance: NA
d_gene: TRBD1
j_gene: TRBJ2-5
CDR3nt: TGCAGCGCAACTACAGGGGACGGGGAGACCCAGTACTTC
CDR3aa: CSATTGDGETQYF

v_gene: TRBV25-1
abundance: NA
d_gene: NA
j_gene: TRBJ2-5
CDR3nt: TGTGCCAGCACTGCAGGGAGTGGGGCCCAGTACTTC
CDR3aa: CASTAGSGAQYF

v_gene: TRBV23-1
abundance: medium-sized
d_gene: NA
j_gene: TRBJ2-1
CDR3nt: TGCGCCAGCGTGACCGGGGTAATCATGAAAAATGAGCAGTTCTTC
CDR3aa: CASVTGVIMKNEQFF

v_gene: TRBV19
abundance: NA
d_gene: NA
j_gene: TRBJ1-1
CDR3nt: TGTGCCAGTAGTATAGACCACAGGGCGCCCGTTGAAGCTTTCTTT
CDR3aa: CASSIDHRAPVEAFF